Following are 26 T cell receptor beta chains from one sample sequenced in a study of blood T cell repertoires in COVID-19. Produced via immunoSEQ multiplex PCR; TCRdb's table is partial and in-frame only. The sample shows around 160,000 clones, 70% to 90% of them seen only once. Sequencing used peripheral blood. The receptors originated from a man in his sixties with acute or convalescent COVID-19.

This clone occurred a few times. The genes are TRBV29-1 and TRBJ2-1; possible D gene TRBD2, 5 bases. V lost 5 bases, J lost 10 bases, and 12 bases lay in between. CDR1 is SQVTM and CDR2 is ANQGSEA in the germline V gene. The CDR3 is 11 amino acids. CDR3 in amino acids: CSVSYGEEQFF. The CDR3 coding sequence is TGCAGCGTTTCTTATGGGGAGGAGCAGTTCTTC.

This chain connects TRBV4-1 to TRBJ2-2, with 16 bases that match TRBD2. The V segment lost 6 bases and the J segment 6 bases; nucleotides outside the gene matches: 4. This CDR3 is built from 16 residues. Germline CDR1 and CDR2: MGHRA and YSYEKL. The CDR3: CASRKGLAGGPGELFF. The CDR3 bases are TGCGCCAGCAGAAAGGGACTAGCGGGAGGGCCCGGGGAGCTGTTTTTT.

This sequence joins TRBV5-8 and TRBJ2-4, with 7 bases identical to TRBD1. The CDR3 has 14 amino acids. V dropped 3 bases and J dropped 5; count of bases not matched to a gene: 5. Germline V gene lookup returns CDR1 SGHTS and CDR2 YDEGEE. CDR3 sequence: CASSSPGGQNIQYF. CDR3 bases: TGTGCCAGCAGCTCCCCAGGGGGTCAAAACATTCAGTACTTC.

This chain connects TRBV6-5 to TRBJ1-1; D possibly corresponds to TRBD1 (6 bases). The CDR3 runs to 14 residues. Germline assignment: CDR1 MNHEY and CDR2 SVGAGI. V was trimmed by 4 bases and J by 4 bases, leaving 13 bases between them. CDR3 loop: CASSWGGSATEAFF. DNA of the CDR3: TGTGCCAGCAGTTGGGGGGGCTCGGCCACTGAAGCTTTCTTT.

This sequence joins TRBV5-6 and TRBJ2-7; D is perhaps TRBD1 (6 bases). The CDR3 spans 14 residues. Germline V CDR1 and CDR2: SGHDT, YYEEEE. Trimming cost V 1 base and J 1 base, with 9 bases left between them. The CDR3, as DNA: TGTGCCAGCAGCTTGAGGGGGAATTCCTACGAGCAGTACTTC. This sequence encodes CASSLRGNSYEQYF.

This chain connects TRBV5-1 to TRBJ1-2, with D maybe TRBD1 (6 bases). V lost 0 bases to trimming and J lost 4 bases, with 16 bases between them. CDR1 and CDR2 from the germline V gene are SGHRS and YFSETQ. This CDR3 contains 16 residues. The DNA of the CDR3 is TGCGCCAGCAGCTTGGGGGGGACCACAGGGCCCTATGGCTACACCTTC. Translating gives CASSLGGTTGPYGYTF. The entire variable domain, with the rest obtained from reference TRBV5-1 and TRBJ1-2, is as follows: KAGVTQTPRYLIKTRGQQVTLSCSPISGHRSVSWYQQTPGQGLQFLFEYFSETQRNKGNFPGRFSGRQFSNSRSEMNVSTLELGDSALYLCASSLGGTTGPYGYTFGSGTRLTVV.

The gene calls are TRBV5-5 and TRBJ2-5; D perhaps matches TRBD1 (6 bases). V shed 4 bases and J shed 5 bases, with 18 bases lying between them. This CDR3 spans 15 amino acids. Germline V gene sequence: CDR1 SGHKS, CDR2 YYEKEE (reference sequence). The CDR3 region has the DNA TGTGCCAGCAGCATGGGGGCCAGGGCTCGGGAGACCCAGTACTTC. Translation gives CASSMGARARETQYF.

This clone came up a few times. This chain links TRBV5-4 with TRBJ1-2; D ambiguous. V lost 1 base and J 6 bases, leaving 10 bases between the germline ends. This CDR3 has 13 amino acids. From germline, CDR1 is SGHNT and CDR2 YYREEE (reference sequence). CDR3 residues: CASSLNGRDGYTF. As DNA, the CDR3 is TGTGCCAGCAGCTTGAACGGTCGAGATGGCTACACCTTC.

J is TRBJ2-3 and V is TRBV24-1, with 8 bases identical to TRBD2. Germline assignment: CDR1 KGHDR and CDR2 SFDVKD. CDR3 length: 13 amino acids. V dropped 3 bases and J dropped 9; count of bases not matched to a gene: 4. CDR3 protein: CATSDPLAGTQYF. CDR3 in DNA: TGTGCCACCAGTGATCCATTAGCGGGAACGCAGTATTTT.

This clone was recorded a few times. This chain uses TRBV6-5 with TRBJ1-2; TRBD1 might be the D (6 bases). The ends were cut back, 6 bases at V and 3 bases at J, with 14 bases in the middle. This CDR3 is 14 amino acids long. Looked up from germline, CDR1 is MNHEY and CDR2 is SVGAGI. In nucleotides, the CDR3 is TGTGCCAGCAGCCTCACAGGGAGGGACTATGGCTACACCTTC. Its protein is CASSLTGRDYGYTF.

V gene TRBV16 combines with J gene TRBJ2-2, with D possibly matching TRBD1 (5 bases). V dropped 6 bases and J dropped 0 bases, with 11 bases sitting between them. The CDR3 covers 15 residues. Germline loops: CDR1 KGHSY, CDR2 FQNENV. The CDR3 coding sequence is TGTGCCAGCAGTCAGACAGTCGCGAACACCGGGGAGCTGTTTTTT. It yields the protein CASSQTVANTGELFF. Combining the CDR3 with reference TRBV16 and TRBJ2-2 gives the whole variable domain GEEVAQTPKHLVRGEGQKAKLYCAPIKGHSYVFWYQQVLKNEFKFLISFQNENVFDETGMPKERFSAKCLPNSPCSLEIQATKLEDSAVYFCASSQTVANTGELFFGEGSRLTVL.

The chain is built from TRBV5-1 and TRBJ2-3, with 11 nucleotides matching TRBD1. This CDR3 comprises 17 residues. Trimming removed 3 bases from V and 5 bases from J; junction bases left unmatched: 11. The germline V gene encodes CDR1 SGHRS and CDR2 YFSETQ. The CDR3 region is CASSSAPPGQGGDTQYF. As DNA, the CDR3 is TGCGCCAGCAGCTCCGCGCCGCCGGGACAGGGGGGAGATACGCAGTATTTT.

This clone showed up just once. V is TRBV2 and J is TRBJ2-1; TRBD2 matches 9 bases. Germline V CDR1 and CDR2: SNHLY, FYNNEI. The CDR3 has 16 amino acids. The junction had 5 bases not matched to a gene; V was cut back by 0 bases and J by 5 bases. CDR3: CASSEAWAGGDNEQFF. Here the CDR3 DNA reads TGTGCCAGCAGTGAAGCGTGGGCGGGGGGGGACAATGAGCAGTTCTTC.

The CDR3 is CASRPTGVGNQPQHF. The CDR3 DNA reads TGTGCCAGCAGACCTACAGGGGTAGGCAATCAGCCCCAGCATTTT. V and J are TRBV28 and TRBJ1-5; 7 bases match TRBD1. The CDR3 spans 15 residues. V dropped 6 bases and J dropped 2; count of bases not matched to a gene: 7. Per the germline V gene, CDR1 is MDHEN and CDR2 is SYDVKM. The whole variable domain, remainder taken from reference TRBV28 and TRBJ1-5, is DVKVTQSSRYLVKRTGEKVFLECVQDMDHENMFWYRQDPGLGLRLIYFSYDVKMKEKGDIPEGYSVSREKKERFSLILESASTNQTSMYLCASRPTGVGNQPQHFGDGTRLSIL.

The chain is built from TRBV2 and TRBJ1-2; possible D gene TRBD1, 6 bases. V was shortened by 7 bases and J by 4 bases, with 16 bases between the two germline ends. The germline CDR1 and CDR2 sequences are SNHLY and FYNNEI. There are 14 residues in the CDR3. The CDR3 DNA reads TGTGCCAGCAACGACAGGAGTGGGAGCTATGGCTACACCTTC. Protein: CASNDRSGSYGYTF.

DNA for the CDR3: TGTGCCAGCTCACCAGACTCGGGGGGGAGAAACAATGAGCAGTTCTTC. Encoded protein: CASSPDSGGRNNEQFF. The chain links TRBV18 to TRBJ2-1; 8 nucleotides align to TRBD2. This CDR3 comprises 16 residues. The V and J ends lost 2 bases and 5 bases, in that order; junction bases with no gene match: 8. Per the germline V gene, CDR1 is KGHSH and CDR2 is LQKENI.

The gene calls are TRBV27 and TRBJ2-7, with D unresolved. Germline-derived CDR1 and CDR2 are MNHEY and SMNVEV (reference sequence). The V gene lost 5 bases and the J gene lost 6 bases, with 17 bases spanning the gap. The CDR3 has 14 residues. The CDR3 DNA follows: TGTGCCAGCAGTCCCAGCCTGGGCCCCTCCGAGCAGTACTTC. Its translation is CASSPSLGPSEQYF.

The chain has TRBV13 and TRBJ1-5, with 10 bases aligning to TRBD1. J gave up 6 bases and V 3 bases, and 5 bases lay outside the gene matches. The CDR3 loop spans 15 amino acids. CDR1 and CDR2 from the germline V gene are PRHDT and FYEKMQ (reference sequence). CDR3 in amino acids: CASSFRTGGSQPQHF. CDR3 in DNA: TGTGCCAGCAGCTTCCGGACAGGGGGTTCTCAGCCCCAGCATTTT.

This clone appeared a single time. The chain is built from TRBV28 and TRBJ1-2, with D perhaps matching TRBD1 (5 bases). Germline V CDR1 and CDR2: MDHEN, SYDVKM. Trimming took 2 bases from V and 4 from J, leaving 17 bases between them. The CDR3 spans 16 residues. CDR3 in amino acids: CASSLRLSQGTYGYTF. The CDR3 region has the DNA TGTGCCAGCAGTTTACGCCTGTCTCAGGGAACCTATGGCTACACCTTC.

The rearrangement links TRBV24-1 to TRBJ2-1; 9 nucleotides agree with TRBD2. Trimming removed 4 bases from V and 1 base from J; junction bases left unmatched: 10. Germline lookup yields CDR1 KGHDR and CDR2 SFDVKD. This CDR3 region has 18 residues. In DNA, the CDR3 is TGTGCCACCAGTGACGCCCGACTAGCGGAAAAATCCTACAATGAGCAGTTCTTC. It translates to CATSDARLAEKSYNEQFF.

The chain carries TRBV5-1 and TRBJ1-1; 7 nucleotides match TRBD1. From germline, CDR1 is SGHRS and CDR2 YFSETQ. The V segment lost 3 bases and the J segment 6 bases; nucleotides outside the gene matches: 8. CDR3 size: 14 residues. CDR3 in DNA: TGCGCCAGCAGCTCCCAGGGGGAGTTCGCTGAAGCTTTCTTT. Its protein product is CASSSQGEFAEAFF.

The rearrangement uses TRBV28 and TRBJ2-7; the match to TRBD2 covers 14 bases. CDR1 is MDHEN and CDR2 is SYDVKM in the germline V gene. The V and J ends lost 8 bases and 4 bases, in that order; junction bases with no gene match: 7. The CDR3 totals 15 residues. CDR3 sequence: CASLTGTSGSYEQYF. The CDR3 DNA reads TGTGCCAGCTTGACAGGGACTAGCGGGAGTTACGAGCAGTACTTC.

The CDR3 DNA reads TGTGCCAGCAGCTTACGGGGGCAAGAGACCCAGTACTTC. Its translation: CASSLRGQETQYF. This chain uses TRBV11-2 with TRBJ2-5; D is perhaps TRBD2 (6 bases). V gave up 2 bases and J gave up 2 bases, with 6 bases separating them. The V gene's germline CDR1 is SGHAT and CDR2 FQNNGV. This CDR3 has 13 residues.

The rearrangement links TRBV9 to TRBJ2-1; 9 positions match TRBD2. Germline V CDR1 and CDR2: SGDLS, YYNGEE. The V gene end was trimmed by 3 bases and the J gene end by 8 bases; junction bases not matched to a gene: 15. The CDR3 runs to 17 residues. This CDR3 is CASSARAGGAVGYEQFF. CDR3 coding DNA: TGTGCCAGCAGCGCCAGAGCGGGAGGAGCAGTCGGGTATGAGCAGTTCTTC.

This chain connects TRBV29-1 to TRBJ2-3; 9 bases align to TRBD2. With V trimmed by 8 bases and J by 5 bases, 11 bases remained unmatched. This CDR3 spans 14 amino acids. Germline V gene sequence: CDR1 SQVTM, CDR2 ANQGSEA. The CDR3 DNA follows: TGCAGCATGACGCGGGAGGGTTCGGTAGATACGCAGTATTTT. It specifies CSMTREGSVDTQYF.

The chain has TRBV4-1 and TRBJ2-5; 11 bases map to TRBD2. Trimming removed 1 base from V and 5 bases from J; junction bases left unmatched: 9. This CDR3 contains 17 residues. The germline gives CDR1 MGHRA, CDR2 YSYEKL. CDR3 loop: CASSQVALGLAGETQYF. CDR3 DNA sequence: TGCGCCAGCAGCCAAGTTGCCCTTGGACTAGCGGGTGAGACCCAGTACTTC.